This entry describes one TCR beta chain. This record comes from a study of blood T cell repertoires in COVID-19. About the research overall: Sources were T cells, B-cell-depleted T cells, or PBMCs; the material itself was cDNA or gDNA.

The assay was immunoSEQ multiplex PCR, and TCRdb's table has in-frame clones only and misses some. Among more than 250,000 clones listed, more than 90% were seen once. Participant-reported clinical history was the basis for cohort assignment. This CDR3 contains 15 residues. J gave up 2 bases and V 7 bases, and 6 bases lay outside the gene matches. The germline gives CDR1 MDHEN, CDR2 SYDVKM. The receptor was derived from a woman aged 25 to 45 who had recovered from COVID-19. This rearrangement joins TRBV28 to TRBJ2-2; the match to TRBD2 covers 8 bases. Sequencing was carried out using PBMCs or T cells enriched from blood (not recorded which). The DNA for the CDR3 is TGTGCCAGCACCAGCGGGGGCACTAACACCGGGGAGCTGTTTTTT. This translates into CASTSGGTNTGELFF.